Below are 5 T cell receptor beta chains sequenced from a single sample in a study of CD8+CD57+ T cells in acquired aplastic anemia. TCR beta VDJ and CDR3 profiles were obtained from a genomic DNA template. In TCRdb, the reads were re-called with MiXCR into one record per CDR3 protein. The table lists about 160,000 distinct CDR3 sequences, around 48% of them singletons. Patients picked for sequencing had shown CD8+CD57+ cell expansion detected by flow cytometry. The sequenced material came from sorted CD4+, CD8+, or CD8+CD57+ T cells (not recorded which) from PBMCs. Receptors were obtained from a human donor with aplastic anemia.

The chain recombines TRBV20-1 with TRBJ1-1, with 12 bases that match TRBD1. CDR3 size: 14 residues. Unmatched junction bases numbered 3, after V lost 3 bases and J lost 4 bases. CDR1 and CDR2 from the germline V gene are DFQATT and SNEGSKA (reference sequence). The CDR3 region has the DNA TGCAGTGCTAGGGGACAGGGGGCTGCCACTGAAGCTTTCTTT. Protein sequence: CSARGQGAATEAFF.

The J gene is TRBJ1-2, the V gene TRBV10-3; TRBD1 is a possible D gene (5 bases). Trimming shortened V by 4 bases and J by 2 bases, and 8 bases separated the two germline ends. This CDR3 is 13 amino acids long. Per the germline V gene, CDR1 is ENHRY and CDR2 is SYGVKD. CDR3 region: CAISVEGNYGYTF. CDR3 nucleotides: TGTGCCATCAGTGTGGAGGGGAACTATGGCTACACCTTC.

As regards this clonotype: This may arise from a read error, as a much more abundant clone is one base away. V is TRBV20-1 and J is TRBJ2-2; D possibly uses TRBD1 or TRBD2 (5 bases each). The germline gives CDR1 DFQATT, CDR2 SNEGSKA (reference sequence). The CDR3 extends over 15 amino acids. CDR3 sequence reads: CAARGVQYATGELFF. The CDR3 DNA reads as TGCGCAGCTAGGGGAGTCCAATATGCCACCGGGGAGCTGTTTTTT.

This clonotype was seen repeatedly, ten times or more. J is TRBJ2-1 and V is TRBV20-1, with D unresolved. This CDR3 comprises 15 residues. V gave up 3 bases and J gave up 6 bases, with 18 bases separating them. CDR1 and CDR2 from the germline V gene are DFQATT and SNEGSKA (reference sequence). Here the CDR3 reads CSARDPATTINEQFF. CDR3 sequence (DNA): TGCAGTGCTAGGGACCCAGCCACAACTATCAATGAGCAGTTCTTC.

This clonotype was picked up a small number of times. The J gene is TRBJ2-3, the V gene TRBV4-1; 7 bases are shared with TRBD2. Germline V gene sequence: CDR1 MGHRA, CDR2 YSYEKL. The junction had 13 bases not matched to a gene; V was cut back by 7 bases and J by 3 bases. CDR3 size: 16 residues. Here the CDR3 DNA reads TGCGCCAGCATGTCGACGGCGGGAGTAAGAACAGATACGCAGTATTTT. As protein: CASMSTAGVRTDTQYF.